The subject of this entry is one T cell receptor (beta chain). The data were obtained in a study of PD-L1 blockade in urothelial cancer. Noted time point: peripheral blood 6 weeks after treatment start. Patients' urothelial carcinoma was locally advanced or metastatic. The protocol was immunoSEQ multiplex PCR, while the TCRdb copy is restricted to in-frame clones and leaves out a portion. The table shows about 50,000 clones, with approximately 90% occurring only once. This clonotype originated in a man aged 60 to 75 with urothelial cancer. The sequencing here drew on PBMCs, taken around atezolizumab (anti-PD-L1) treatment.

The DNA for the CDR3 is TGTGCCAGCAGCGTTACAGGCCCTTACGAGCAGTACTTC. It is translated as CASSVTGPYEQYF. The rearrangement uses TRBV11-2 and TRBJ2-7, with a weak D call TRBD1 (5 bases). The CDR3 is made up of 13 amino acids. CDR1 is SGHAT, CDR2 FQNNGV, per germline. V was cut by 5 bases and J by 4 bases, with 12 bases left in between.